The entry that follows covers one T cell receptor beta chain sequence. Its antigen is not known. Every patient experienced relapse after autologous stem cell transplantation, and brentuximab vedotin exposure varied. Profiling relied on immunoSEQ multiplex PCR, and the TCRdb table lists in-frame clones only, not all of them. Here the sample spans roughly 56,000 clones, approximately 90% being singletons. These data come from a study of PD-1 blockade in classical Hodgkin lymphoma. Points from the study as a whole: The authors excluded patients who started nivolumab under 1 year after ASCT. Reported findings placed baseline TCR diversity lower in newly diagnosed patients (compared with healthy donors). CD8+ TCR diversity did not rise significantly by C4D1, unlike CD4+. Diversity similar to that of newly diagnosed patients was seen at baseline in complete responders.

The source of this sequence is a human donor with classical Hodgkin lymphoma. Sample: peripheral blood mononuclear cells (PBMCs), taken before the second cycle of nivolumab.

The CDR3 region is CASSSLKSASGSNQPQHF. DNA of the CDR3: TGCGCCAGCAGCTCACTCAAGTCGGCATCGGGGAGCAATCAGCCCCAGCATTTT. The chain has TRBV5-1 and TRBJ1-5; no definite D call. Trimming took off 3 bases at V and 1 base at J, with 20 bases between the two ends. This CDR3 contains 18 residues. CDR1 is SGHRS, CDR2 YFSETQ, per germline.